Listed below are T cell receptor beta chains from one sample, sequenced in a study of cytomegalovirus exposure and HLA in healthy donors. Here immunoSEQ multiplex PCR was the method, and the copy in TCRdb shows in-frame clones only, minus some. The sample has approximately 220,000 clones, approximately 80% seen once. Material: PBMCs. The receptor source for this set is a woman aged 25 to 39 in good health and CMV-seropositive. Each CDR3 is given with its conserved first and last residue.

j_call v_call cdr3_aa
TRBJ1-2 TRBV25-1 CASSESVWGYGYTF
TRBJ2-7 TRBV4-3 CASSQELDSSYEQYF
TRBJ2-1 TRBV9 CASSAPFSSGSGNEQFF
TRBJ2-1 TRBV7-2 CASSLVASGQYNEQFF
TRBJ2-7 TRBV6-1 CASSDRTDLLTKQYF
TRBJ1-2 TRBV7-9 CASSPQGTGGYTF
TRBJ1-5 TRBV6-1 CASSDRSPRYSNQPQHF
TRBJ1-1 TRBV30 CAWSGINRGGFF
TRBJ2-1 TRBV9 CASSDGTSGSPWQFF
TRBJ2-7 TRBV5-6 CASSHTGVPYEQYF
TRBJ1-3 TRBV9 CASSAGGRIPGNTIYF
TRBJ2-7 TRBV5-1 CASSFRGPTDEQYF
TRBJ2-7 TRBV9 CASSVEPGQGYEQYF
TRBJ1-5 TRBV13 CASSFQNQPQHF
TRBJ2-7 TRBV5-1 CASSPFIRDRGYEQYF
TRBJ2-7 TRBV9 CASSVGAGYEQYF
TRBJ1-2 TRBV6-5 CASSYDTVGEPYGYTF
TRBJ2-7 TRBV7-6 CASSRSGGRQYF
TRBJ2-7 TRBV6-5 CASSYLGFSYEQYF
TRBJ2-7 TRBV15 CATSRGGVGTGYEQYF
TRBJ1-1 TRBV27 CASPLRDRDTEAFF
TRBJ1-1 TRBV27 CASSLIGVPGSNTEAFF
TRBJ2-3 TRBV30 CAWTGINTDTQYF
TRBJ2-1 TRBV29-1 CSVEVRTSGEQFF
TRBJ2-1 TRBV10-3 CAISELRAGGENEQFF
TRBJ2-3 TRBV5-6 CASTSAGRVSDTQYF
TRBJ1-3 TRBV2 CASSENGVVGGNTIYF
TRBJ2-7 TRBV7-9 CASSGWTGSYEQYF
TRBJ1-2 TRBV2 CASGRNYGYTF
TRBJ2-5 TRBV11-3 CASSPGSPETQYF
TRBJ2-3 TRBV15 CATRGSELYF
TRBJ1-2 TRBV29-1 CSVGQANYGYTF
TRBJ2-1 TRBV18 CASSPRDSQGNEQFF
TRBJ1-2 TRBV29-1 CSVQGLPQSYGYTF
TRBJ2-3 TRBV27 CASTGTDTQYF
TRBJ2-5 TRBV30 CAWSPPGLAGETQYF
TRBJ1-1 TRBV27 CASSLSPATRRMAEAFF